The 23 T cell receptor beta chains below come from one sample, sequenced in a study of hypomethylating agent response in myelodysplastic syndrome. The table came from immunoSEQ multiplex PCR; TCRdb's copy has only in-frame clones and leaves some out. In the table there are some 3,700 clones, about 88% of which are singletons. The sequences come from bone marrow, collected before or after starting hypomethylating agent treatment for myelodysplastic syndrome (not recorded which). Receptors originate from a human donor with myelodysplastic syndrome.

The chain employs TRBV7-8 and TRBJ2-5; possibly TRBD2 for D (6 bases). V lost 0 bases and J lost 5, with 16 bases in between. The CDR3 sequence is 16 residues long. Germline CDR1 reads SGHVS; CDR2 reads FQNEAQ. CDR3 residues: CASSLAGAAGRETQYF. CDR3 coding DNA: TGTGCCAGCAGCTTAGCGGGAGCCGCTGGGAGGGAGACCCAGTACTTC.

The V gene is TRBV7-9, the J gene TRBJ2-1; D may correspond to TRBD1 or TRBD2 (5 bases each). This CDR3 region has 12 residues. Germline CDR1 is SEHNR and CDR2 is FQNEAQ (reference sequence). V dropped 5 bases and J dropped 8 bases, with 10 bases sitting between them. This CDR3 reads CASSPLGDEQFF. The CDR3, as DNA: TGTGCCAGCAGCCCACTAGGGGATGAGCAGTTCTTC.

The V gene is TRBV19, the J gene TRBJ1-4; 9 bases line up with TRBD1. Per germline, CDR1 LNHDA and CDR2 SQIVND (reference sequence). V lost 3 bases to trimming and J lost 9 bases; unmatched junction nucleotides: 8. CDR3 length: 15 amino acids. CDR3 sequence (DNA): TGTGCCAGTAGTATCCGGGACAGGGAAAGGAAAAAACTGTTTTTT. This sequence encodes CASSIRDRERKKLFF.

The chain combines TRBV7-2 with TRBJ2-7; TRBD2 aligns across 10 bases. The CDR3 sequence is 15 residues long. The germline V gene encodes CDR1 SGHTA and CDR2 FQGNSA. The ends lost 3 bases at V and 3 bases at J; junction bases unmatched: 5. This CDR3 is CASSFGLAEFYEQYF. The CDR3 DNA reads TGTGCCAGCAGCTTCGGACTAGCGGAGTTCTACGAGCAGTACTTC.

The chain joins TRBV4-3 to TRBJ2-3; 13 bases match TRBD2. The J segment lost 2 bases and the V segment lost 1 base, leaving 9 bases of the junction unmatched. Germline V lookup: CDR1 LGHNA, CDR2 YSLEER. This CDR3 region has 19 residues. The CDR3 loop reads CASSQGTSGRRPLTDTQYF. The CDR3 DNA follows: TGCGCCAGCAGCCAAGGGACTAGCGGGAGACGACCCCTCACAGATACGCAGTATTTT.

This rearrangement joins TRBV28 to TRBJ2-5, with TRBD1 matching over 8 bases. This CDR3 spans 15 amino acids. CDR1 is MDHEN, CDR2 SYDVKM, per germline. With V trimmed by 4 bases and J by 1 base, 5 bases remained unmatched. This chain's CDR3 is CASSYPGQGQETQYF. The CDR3 bases are TGTGCCAGCAGTTACCCAGGACAGGGCCAAGAGACCCAGTACTTC.

Turning to this clone: Other DNA variants within this sample encode the same CDR3. The rearrangement uses TRBV27 and TRBJ2-6; no clear D. Germline CDR1 MNHEY, CDR2 SMNVEV (reference sequence). The V end lost 4 bases, the J end lost 2 bases, and 0 bases lay between the germline ends. The CDR3 extends over 12 amino acids. CDR3 protein: CASSSGANVLTF. Written as DNA, the CDR3 is TGTGCCAGCAGTTCTGGGGCCAACGTCCTGACTTTC. Combining the CDR3 with reference TRBV27 and TRBJ2-6 gives the whole variable domain EAQVTQNPRYLITVTGKKLTVTCSQNMNHEYMSWYRQDPGLGLRQIYYSMNVEVTDKGDVPEGYKVSRKEKRNFPLILESPSPNQTSLYFCASSSGANVLTFGAGSRLTVL.

The chain has TRBV9 and TRBJ1-3; 7 positions match TRBD1. Germline CDR1 is SGDLS and CDR2 is YYNGEE. The CDR3 runs 16 residues. After removal of 1 base from V and 0 bases from J, the junction contained 4 bases not matched to a gene. This CDR3 reads CASSVQGGLSGNTIYF. The CDR3 DNA reads as TGTGCCAGCAGCGTACAGGGGGGGCTCTCTGGAAACACCATATATTTT.

This clone was observed a single time. The V gene is TRBV7-9, the J gene TRBJ1-2; tentatively, D is TRBD1 (5 bases). CDR1 is SEHNR and CDR2 is FQNEAQ in the germline V gene (reference sequence). The CDR3 has 11 amino acids. Between the trimmed V and J ends, which lost 4 bases and 8 bases, there was a span of 8 bases. The CDR3 coding sequence is TGTGCCAGCAGCTCCCAGGGAGGCTACACCTTC. Residues: CASSSQGGYTF.

This clone appeared a single time. This CDR3 fails to terminate in the conserved phenylalanine or tryptophan, so it likely reflects a read error. The DNA is omitted, as the CDR3 cannot be located on it reliably, and the CDR3 follows TCRdb's listing. V gene TRBV27 combines with J gene TRBJ2-7; the table's D call TRBD1 went unverified against the DNA. Per germline, CDR1 MNHEY and CDR2 SMNVEV (reference sequence). From its first to its last residue, the CDR3 has 23 amino acids. CDR3 protein: CASTLLSRGIPVRCNIVGTAPGL.

The V gene is TRBV19, the J gene TRBJ2-3, with D perhaps TRBD1 or TRBD2 (5 bases each). There are 15 residues in the CDR3. The ends were cut back, 4 bases at V and 1 base at J, with 12 bases in the middle. Germline V gene sequence: CDR1 LNHDA, CDR2 SQIVND (reference sequence). CDR3 loop: CASSSPRGGTDTQYF. The CDR3 region has the DNA TGTGCCAGTAGTAGCCCCCGAGGGGGCACAGATACGCAGTATTTT. Full variable domain (missing parts from reference TRBV19 and TRBJ2-3): DGGITQSPKYLFRKEGQNVTLSCEQNLNHDAMYWYRQDPGQGLRLIYYSQIVNDFQKGDIAEGYSVSREKKESFPLTVTSAQKNPTAFYLCASSSPRGGTDTQYFGPGTRLTVL.

J is TRBJ2-2 and V is TRBV6-1; no clear D. This CDR3 has 13 residues. The V gene's germline CDR1 is MNHNS and CDR2 SASEGT. Trimming took off 2 bases at V and 5 bases at J, with 6 bases between the two ends. The CDR3 is CASSEQVTGELFF. DNA of the CDR3: TGTGCCAGCAGTGAACAAGTAACCGGGGAGCTGTTTTTT.

The V call is TRBV11-2, the J call TRBJ2-5, with a weak D call TRBD2 (7 bases). From germline, CDR1 is SGHAT and CDR2 FQNNGV. V lost 5 bases and J 3 bases, leaving 19 bases between the germline ends. This CDR3 region has 16 residues. The DNA for the CDR3 is TGTGCCAGCAGCGGCCGAGGGGGGGCTGGCAAAGAGACCCAGTACTTC. Its translation is CASSGRGGAGKETQYF.

CDR3 DNA: TGCGCCAGCAGTGAAGGTTATACGCAGTATTTT. Its translation is CASSEGYTQYF. The chain joins TRBV10-1 to TRBJ2-3, with unresolved D. The CDR3 totals 11 residues. Germline CDR1 is WNHNN and CDR2 is SYGVQD (reference sequence). Trimming shortened V by 3 bases and J by 7 bases, and 5 bases separated the two germline ends.

The chain couples TRBV30 to TRBJ1-1, with D perhaps matching TRBD1 (6 bases). V shed 4 bases and J shed 4 bases, with 10 bases lying between them. The CDR3 totals 12 residues. Germline lookup yields CDR1 GTSNPN and CDR2 SVGIG (reference sequence). CDR3 residues: CAWKGRGTEAFF. For the CDR3, the DNA is TGTGCCTGGAAGGGCAGGGGCACTGAAGCTTTCTTT.

J is TRBJ2-1 and V is TRBV28, with 12 bases identical to TRBD2. The V gene's germline CDR1 is MDHEN and CDR2 SYDVKM. J lost 5 bases, V lost 4 bases, and 6 bases had no gene match. CDR3 length: 16 residues. CDR3 in DNA: TGTGCCAGCAGTTCCATAGGACTAGCGGGGAACAATGAGCAGTTCTTC. Translation: CASSSIGLAGNNEQFF.

As to this clone: The identical CDR3 is also encoded by other nucleotide sequences in the sample. The chain carries TRBV5-4 and TRBJ1-3; 7 bases fit TRBD1. The J segment lost 7 bases and the V segment lost 4 bases, leaving 17 bases of the junction unmatched. CDR3 length: 17 residues. Germline V CDR1 and CDR2: SGHNT, YYREEE (reference sequence). CDR3 nucleotides: TGTGCCAGCAGCGCTGCTACTACAGGGGTTAAAGGGAACACCATATATTTT. Translating gives CASSAATTGVKGNTIYF.

This clone was observed a few times. The chain carries TRBV30 and TRBJ1-1; D is ambiguous. The CDR3 length is 17 residues. V dropped 1 base and J dropped 3 bases, with 21 bases sitting between them. The germline CDR1 and CDR2 sequences are GTSNPN and SVGIG (reference sequence). The CDR3 nucleotides are TGTGCCTGGAGTGATGTAATGCGGCAGTCAACCCACACTGAAGCTTTCTTT. Encoded protein: CAWSDVMRQSTHTEAFF.

By share, this clone ranks as large. The chain has TRBV28 and TRBJ1-1; D may be TRBD1 (5 bases). The V end was cut by 5 bases, the J end by 0 bases, with 13 bases between. The CDR3 contains 15 residues. Per germline, CDR1 MDHEN and CDR2 SYDVKM. CDR3: CASSLEGLMNTEAFF. The DNA of the CDR3 is TGTGCCAGCAGTCTCGAGGGGCTTATGAACACTGAAGCTTTCTTT.

The chain links TRBV27 to TRBJ1-5; D possibly corresponds to TRBD1 (5 bases). CDR3 length: 19 amino acids. V was shortened by 0 bases and J by 2 bases, with 20 bases between the two germline ends. Looked up from germline, CDR1 is MNHEY and CDR2 is SMNVEV (reference sequence). CDR3 sequence reads: CASSLSANGGSTGNQPQHF. CDR3 DNA: TGTGCCAGCAGTTTATCCGCAAACGGAGGCTCGACAGGCAATCAGCCCCAGCATTTT.

The gene calls are TRBV7-9 and TRBJ2-3; a weak D match, TRBD2 (6 bases). The CDR3 sequence is 15 residues long. The V gene's germline CDR1 is SEHNR and CDR2 FQNEAQ (reference sequence). Trimming removed 6 bases at V and 1 base at J, with 14 bases between. The CDR3 sequence: CASRPPASGTDTQYF. The DNA of the CDR3 is TGTGCCAGCAGGCCTCCCGCTAGCGGCACAGATACGCAGTATTTT.

The gene calls are TRBV27 and TRBJ1-6, with 10 bases aligning to TRBD1. V lost 2 bases and J lost 10; bases outside the gene matches: 2. The CDR3 has 14 amino acids. CDR1 is MNHEY, CDR2 SMNVEV, per germline (reference sequence). The CDR3 DNA sequence: TGTGCCAGCAGTTTAGGACAGGGGGGATCACCCCTCCACTTT. Its translation is CASSLGQGGSPLHF.

Notes on this clone: One junction end disagrees with the germline gene, perhaps due to a read error. This rearrangement joins TRBV6-1 to TRBJ2-7; D is uncertain. Germline values: CDR1 MNHNS, CDR2 SASEGT. This CDR3 has 14 amino acids. CDR3 bases: TGTGCCAGCAGTGAAGGACACACAGCAACCGGGCTACTTTTC. This encodes CASSEGHTATGLLF.